The clone carrying this T cell receptor (beta chain) has a handful of counts. Its specificity is unknown. This sample is drawn from a study of regulatory T cells in long-lasting Graves disease. General observations from the study: TCR diversity was lower in persistent Graves' patients than in newly diagnosed ones.

The sample's time point: persistent/refractory GD, antithyroid drugs over 5 years with positive TRAb. RNA isolated from PBMCs was used to make the TCR library. The TCR beta library used iRepertoire HTBI primers with Arm-PCR amplification of CDR3. One entry per CDR3 protein, called by TCRdb with MiXCR from the multiplex PCR reads. The table has some 420,000 distinct CDR3 sequences, less than 25% seen once. Trimming pared 7 bases from V and 2 bases from J, leaving 12 bases between. CDR3 length: 14 amino acids. CDR1 is MDHEN and CDR2 is SYDVKM in the germline V gene. The chain couples TRBV28 to TRBJ1-3; D is uncertain. The receptor was isolated from a female donor with Graves disease. The starting material was peripheral blood mononuclear cells (PBMCs), obtained when the disease was refractory, from a patient treated with antithyroid drugs. The CDR3 DNA is TGTGCCAGCACCCTGGGAAGCACTGGAAACACCATATATTTT. It codes for CASTLGSTGNTIYF.